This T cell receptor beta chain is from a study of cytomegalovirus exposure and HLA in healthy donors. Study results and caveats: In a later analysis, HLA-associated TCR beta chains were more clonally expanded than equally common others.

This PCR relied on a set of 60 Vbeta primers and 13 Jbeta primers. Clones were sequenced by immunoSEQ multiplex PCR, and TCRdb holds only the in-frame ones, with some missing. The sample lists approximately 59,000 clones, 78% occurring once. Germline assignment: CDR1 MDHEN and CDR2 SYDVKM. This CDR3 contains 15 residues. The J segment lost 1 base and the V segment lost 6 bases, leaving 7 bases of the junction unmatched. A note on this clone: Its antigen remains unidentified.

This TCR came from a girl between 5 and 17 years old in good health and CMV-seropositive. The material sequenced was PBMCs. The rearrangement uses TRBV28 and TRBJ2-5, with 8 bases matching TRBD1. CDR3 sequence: CASSVTGEGQETQYF. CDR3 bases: TGTGCCAGCAGCGTGACAGGGGAAGGCCAAGAGACCCAGTACTTC.